These 30 T cell receptor beta chains were sequenced from one sample in a study of blood T cell repertoires in COVID-19. Sequenced by immunoSEQ multiplex PCR; TCRdb stores in-frame clones only, minus some. The sample holds around 280,000 clones, approximately 86% seen once. Sequenced input: peripheral blood. Receptors originate from a woman in her twenties or thirties who had recovered from COVID-19.

The gene calls are TRBV19 and TRBJ2-1, with 10 bases that match TRBD2. V shed 3 bases, J shed 7 bases, and the junction held 9 bases outside the gene matches. This CDR3 has 16 residues. Germline V gene sequence: CDR1 LNHDA, CDR2 SQIVND (reference sequence). CDR3 in amino acids: CASSISTAGGPNEQFF. CDR3 coding DNA: TGTGCCAGTAGTATCAGCACAGCGGGAGGGCCGAATGAGCAGTTCTTC.

This sequence joins TRBV5-1 and TRBJ2-3; the match to TRBD2 covers 8 bases. The junction had 2 bases not matched to a gene; V was cut back by 5 bases and J by 0 bases. From germline, CDR1 is SGHRS and CDR2 YFSETQ. The CDR3 loop spans 14 amino acids. CDR3 sequence (DNA): TGCGCCAGCAGAGGACTAGCTAGCACAGATACGCAGTATTTT. This gives the protein CASRGLASTDTQYF. Full variable domain (outside the CDR3, taken from reference TRBV5-1 and TRBJ2-3): KAGVTQTPRYLIKTRGQQVTLSCSPISGHRSVSWYQQTPGQGLQFLFEYFSETQRNKGNFPGRFSGRQFSNSRSEMNVSTLELGDSALYLCASRGLASTDTQYFGPGTRLTVL.

The chain has TRBV6-5 and TRBJ2-6, with 8 nucleotides matching TRBD2. There are 15 residues in the CDR3. Germline V lookup: CDR1 MNHEY, CDR2 SVGAGI. After removal of 7 bases from V and 2 bases from J, the junction contained 4 bases not matched to a gene. The DNA of the CDR3 is TGTGCCAGCACCAAGACTAGCGCTGGGGCCAACGTCCTGACTTTC. This translates into CASTKTSAGANVLTF.

V is TRBV2 and J is TRBJ1-1; maybe TRBD1 (6 bases). Germline loops: CDR1 SNHLY, CDR2 FYNNEI. The ends were cut back, 6 bases at V and 4 bases at J, with 12 bases in the middle. The CDR3 runs to 13 residues. The CDR3 DNA reads as TGTGCCAGCAGCGACAGGTTGGTCACTGAAGCTTTCTTT. Encoded protein: CASSDRLVTEAFF.

Here the CDR3 reads CASSESGQGVYEQYF. The CDR3 bases are TGTGCCAGCAGTGAATCAGGACAGGGGGTATACGAGCAGTACTTC. This rearrangement joins TRBV6-1 to TRBJ2-7; 10 nucleotides match TRBD1. V dropped 2 bases and J dropped 4; count of bases not matched to a gene: 5. In germline, CDR1 is MNHNS, CDR2 SASEGT. This CDR3 has 15 amino acids.

This chain connects TRBV4-1 to TRBJ2-5, with TRBD2 matching 9 bases. This CDR3 has 16 amino acids. J lost 1 base, V lost 0 bases, and 3 bases had no gene match. The germline gives CDR1 MGHRA, CDR2 YSYEKL. In nucleotides, the CDR3 is TGCGCCAGCAGCCAAGAGGGAGCGGGGGGCCAAGAGACCCAGTACTTC. Amino acid sequence: CASSQEGAGGQETQYF.

The V call is TRBV7-2, the J call TRBJ2-2; 7 nucleotides line up with TRBD1. CDR1 and CDR2 from the germline V gene are SGHTA and FQGNSA. The CDR3 is 18 amino acids. J gave up 1 base and V 3 bases, and 11 bases lay outside the gene matches. The CDR3 DNA sequence: TGTGCCAGCAGCTTCCAACGAATGAGGACAGGGAACACCGGGGAGCTGTTTTTT. Translating gives CASSFQRMRTGNTGELFF.

This chain connects TRBV27 to TRBJ2-6, with D possibly being TRBD2 (5 bases). The V end was cut by 3 bases, the J end by 2 bases, with 8 bases between. The CDR3 runs 15 residues. Germline values: CDR1 MNHEY, CDR2 SMNVEV (reference sequence). The DNA for the CDR3 is TGTGCCAGCAGTTTCTGGGGAGCTGGGGCCAACGTCCTGACTTTC. It specifies CASSFWGAGANVLTF.

This chain uses TRBV3-1 (or the pseudogene TRBV3-2) with TRBJ2-2, with a weak D call TRBD2 (7 bases). This CDR3 region has 17 residues. The V end lost 5 bases, the J end lost 4 bases, and 20 bases lay between the germline ends. Germline CDR1 reads LGHDT; CDR2 reads YNNKEL (reference sequence). The CDR3 protein is CASSSLGAGASTGELFF. The CDR3 nucleotides are TGTGCCAGCAGCTCCCTTGGGGCGGGGGCCTCCACCGGGGAGCTGTTTTTT.

This chain connects TRBV5-4 to TRBJ2-5, with 9 bases lining up with TRBD2. Germline V gene sequence: CDR1 SGHNT, CDR2 YYREEE (reference sequence). V dropped 3 bases and J dropped 4; count of bases not matched to a gene: 13. The CDR3 totals 17 residues. This chain's CDR3 is CASSWEGRGGLGETQYF. CDR3 sequence (DNA): TGTGCCAGCAGCTGGGAAGGGCGGGGGGGCCTTGGAGAGACCCAGTACTTC.

The chain combines TRBV5-6 with TRBJ2-2; 8 bases fit TRBD2. Germline CDR1 SGHDT, CDR2 YYEEEE. The trim removed 2 bases at V and 5 bases at J, leaving 8 bases unmatched. This CDR3 contains 16 residues. In DNA, the CDR3 is TGTGCCAGCAGCTTACAAAACGGGGGGGCAACCGGGGAGCTGTTTTTT. It is translated as CASSLQNGGATGELFF.

The rearrangement uses TRBV6-2 or TRBV6-3 and TRBJ2-5; 13 bases are shared with TRBD2. Trimming cost V 5 bases and J 5 bases; bases outside gene matches: 2. Germline V lookup: CDR1 MNHEY, CDR2 SVGEGT. This CDR3 region has 14 residues. CDR3 in DNA: TGTGCCAGCAGTATACTAGCGGGGGGGGAGACCCAGTACTTC. Translation: CASSILAGGETQYF.

The rearrangement links TRBV6-6 to TRBJ1-1; 7 bases are shared with TRBD1. Germline-derived CDR1 and CDR2 are MNHNY and SVGAGI (reference sequence). The CDR3 runs 14 residues. The V and J ends lost 4 bases and 4 bases, in that order; junction bases with no gene match: 6. The CDR3 is CASSSLTGSTEAFF. For the CDR3, the DNA is TGTGCCAGCAGTTCCCTGACAGGGAGCACTGAAGCTTTCTTT.

The chain recombines TRBV9 with TRBJ1-2; the match to TRBD1 covers 7 bases. Germline V lookup: CDR1 SGDLS, CDR2 YYNGEE. With V trimmed by 0 bases and J by 4 bases, 6 bases remained unmatched. CDR3 length: 15 residues. The CDR3 nucleotides read TGTGCCAGCAGCGTAGTCGACAGGGAGGCCTATGGCTACACCTTC. Translating gives CASSVVDREAYGYTF.

The rearrangement uses TRBV27 and TRBJ2-7, with D tentatively TRBD1 (6 bases). The CDR3 consists of 14 residues. Germline V gene sequence: CDR1 MNHEY, CDR2 SMNVEV (reference sequence). The ends were cut back, 4 bases at V and 2 bases at J, with 12 bases in the middle. The CDR3, as DNA: TGTGCCAGCAGTTCCGGGACACAAGCCTACGAGCAGTACTTC. Protein sequence: CASSSGTQAYEQYF.

This clone is a singleton in its sample. The rearrangement links TRBV28 to TRBJ2-4, with TRBD1 as a possible D gene (6 bases). Germline V gives CDR1 MDHEN, CDR2 SYDVKM. Trimming stripped 5 bases from V and 0 bases from J, with 14 bases between. The CDR3 consists of 16 residues. The CDR3, as DNA: TGTGCCAGCAGTCCAAGGACAGCCCAAGCCAAAAACATTCAGTACTTC. Translation: CASSPRTAQAKNIQYF.

This chain uses TRBV30 with TRBJ2-7; TRBD2 aligns across 9 bases. This CDR3 is 17 amino acids long. The V gene's germline CDR1 is GTSNPN and CDR2 SVGIG (reference sequence). Trimming took 2 bases from V and 5 from J; bases not matched to a gene: 16. The CDR3 reads CAWSLVAGALGNHEQYF. CDR3 DNA: TGTGCCTGGAGTTTGGTAGCGGGGGCCCTAGGGAACCACGAGCAGTACTTC.

The chain combines TRBV9 with TRBJ2-7, with 7 bases matching TRBD2. The CDR3 spans 13 residues. The germline V gene encodes CDR1 SGDLS and CDR2 YYNGEE. As DNA, the CDR3 is TGTGCTTCATCCCAGCGGGACTCCTACGAGCAGTACTTC. Its translation is CASSQRDSYEQYF.

This rearrangement joins TRBV19 to TRBJ2-7; 7 bases fit TRBD1. Germline CDR1 reads LNHDA; CDR2 reads SQIVND (reference sequence). The CDR3 extends over 15 amino acids. With 1 base clipped from V and 3 bases from J, the junction kept 6 bases outside the gene matches. CDR3 DNA: TGTGCCAGTAGTATAGGGGACAGTGAATACTACGAGCAGTACTTC. Amino acids: CASSIGDSEYYEQYF.

This clone was detected once. The chain joins TRBV3-1 (or the pseudogene TRBV3-2) to TRBJ2-5; 9 bases match TRBD2. The V and J ends lost 1 base and 5 bases, in that order; junction bases with no gene match: 8. This CDR3 is built from 16 residues. CDR1 and CDR2 from the germline V gene are LGHDT and YNNKEL (reference sequence). DNA of the CDR3: TGTGCCAGCAGCCAAGCCCCTAGCGGGGTTCGCGAGACCCAGTACTTC. Encoded protein: CASSQAPSGVRETQYF.

The chain couples TRBV7-6 to TRBJ2-1, with D unclear. Deletions cut 2 bases from V and 4 bases from J, with 21 bases between. CDR1 and CDR2 (germline): SGHVS, FNYEAQ. The CDR3 is 18 residues long. The CDR3 region is CASSLIADRHGAYNEQFF. CDR3 DNA: TGTGCCAGCAGCTTAATCGCCGACCGACACGGCGCTTACAATGAGCAGTTCTTC.

Turning to this clone: Other DNA sequences in the same sample also yield this CDR3. The V and J genes are TRBV27 and TRBJ2-1, with 10 bases aligning to TRBD2. Trimming at V came to 5 bases and at J to 4 bases, leaving 2 bases not matched to a gene. Per germline, CDR1 MNHEY and CDR2 SMNVEV (reference sequence). The CDR3 consists of 14 residues. This chain's CDR3 is CASSPTSGYNEQFF. DNA for the CDR3: TGTGCCAGCAGTCCGACTAGCGGGTACAATGAGCAGTTCTTC.

The rearrangement uses TRBV5-6 and TRBJ1-4, with 9 bases identical to TRBD1. This CDR3 spans 17 amino acids. Germline CDR1 reads SGHDT; CDR2 reads YYEEEE. V lost 5 bases, J lost 4 bases, and 12 bases stayed unmatched. The CDR3 region has the DNA TGTGCCAGCAGTTCCCCTGGACAGGGGTCATTTAATGAAAAACTGTTTTTT. Protein sequence: CASSSPGQGSFNEKLFF.

This clone came up once. The CDR3 region has the DNA TGTGCCAGCAGCCCGGGAACCGGGGAGCTGTTTTTT. Protein product: CASSPGTGELFF. The chain joins TRBV28 to TRBJ2-2, with a possible D match to TRBD2 (5 bases). Germline loops: CDR1 MDHEN, CDR2 SYDVKM. V lost 6 bases, J lost 5 bases, and 7 bases lay in between. There are 12 residues in the CDR3.

The chain links TRBV6-5 to TRBJ1-2; TRBD1 matches 9 bases. V gave up 5 bases and J gave up 6 bases; unmatched junction bases: 1. Germline CDR1 MNHEY, CDR2 SVGAGI. The CDR3 length is 12 residues. Here the CDR3 DNA reads TGTGCCAGCAGTAGGACAGGGGATGGCTACACCTTC. Translation gives CASSRTGDGYTF.

The chain has TRBV6-4 and TRBJ1-3, with D possibly matching TRBD1 (6 bases). V lost 6 bases and J lost 1, with 10 bases in between. This CDR3 contains 14 residues. Germline CDR1 is MRHNA and CDR2 is SNTAGT. The CDR3 DNA is TGTGCCAGCAGATACAGGGAATCTGGAAACACCATATATTTT. It specifies CASRYRESGNTIYF.

The rearrangement links TRBV7-2 to TRBJ1-2; no clear D gene. Germline V gene lookup returns CDR1 SGHTA and CDR2 FQGNSA. This CDR3 is 14 amino acids long. V was shortened by 6 bases and J by 0 bases, with 11 bases between the two germline ends. The CDR3 coding sequence is TGTGCCAGCAGGCTCTTTACAGCTAACTATGGCTACACCTTC. It is translated as CASRLFTANYGYTF.

The chain has TRBV19 and TRBJ2-1; a weak D match, TRBD2 (6 bases). The CDR3 runs 15 residues. Germline CDR1 is LNHDA and CDR2 is SQIVND (reference sequence). V lost 3 bases to trimming and J lost 4 bases, with 13 bases between them. The CDR3 loop reads CASSIVGAGYNEQFF. CDR3 sequence (DNA): TGTGCCAGTAGTATTGTCGGTGCGGGGTACAATGAGCAGTTCTTC.

The gene calls are TRBV2 and TRBJ1-2; possible D gene TRBD1, 5 bases. The V gene lost 2 bases and the J gene lost 8 bases, with 18 bases spanning the gap. CDR1 is SNHLY, CDR2 FYNNEI, per germline. CDR3 length equals 15 residues. CDR3 DNA sequence: TGTGCCAGCAGTGAAAGGGGTCTTGGGTCTCGCGGCTACACCTTC. It yields the protein CASSERGLGSRGYTF.

The CDR3 nucleotides are TGTGCCAGCAGCTTGCGGGACATCTCCACAGATACGCAGTATTTT. Protein sequence: CASSLRDISTDTQYF. V and J are TRBV5-4 and TRBJ2-3; D might be TRBD1 (6 bases). CDR1 SGHNT and CDR2 YYREEE come from the germline V gene (reference sequence). The CDR3 loop spans 15 amino acids. Trimming took 1 base from V and 2 from J, leaving 11 bases between them.